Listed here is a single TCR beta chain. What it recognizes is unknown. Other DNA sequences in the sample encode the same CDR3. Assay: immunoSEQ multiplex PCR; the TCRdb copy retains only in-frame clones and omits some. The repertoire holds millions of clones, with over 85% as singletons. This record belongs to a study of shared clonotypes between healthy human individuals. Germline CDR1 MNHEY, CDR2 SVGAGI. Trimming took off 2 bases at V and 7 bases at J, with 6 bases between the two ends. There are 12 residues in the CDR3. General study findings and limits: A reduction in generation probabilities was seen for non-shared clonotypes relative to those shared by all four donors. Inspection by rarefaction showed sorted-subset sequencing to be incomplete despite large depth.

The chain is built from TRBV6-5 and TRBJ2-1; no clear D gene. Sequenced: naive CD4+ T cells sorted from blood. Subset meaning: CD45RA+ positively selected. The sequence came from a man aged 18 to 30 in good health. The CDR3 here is CASSYIGNEQFF. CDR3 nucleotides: TGTGCCAGCAGTTACATAGGGAATGAGCAGTTCTTC.